This T cell receptor (beta chain) is drawn from a study of long-term antiretroviral therapy in people with HIV. Points from the study as a whole: HIV repertoires had narrower CDR3 length ranges than controls. Clones that had undergone expansion before ART prevailed in the repertoire throughout all time points. Subsequent to ART, diversity was augmented yet persisted below that of transplant donor controls.

The assay, immunoSEQ v3.0, was run at survey level. Data came from immunoSEQ multiplex PCR; TCRdb stores just in-frame clones and leaves some out. The sample contains 25,000 or so clones, around 80% of which appear only once. The CDR3 totals 14 residues. Germline V lookup: CDR1 SGHNT, CDR2 YENEEA. Trimming at V came to 5 bases and at J to 4 bases, leaving 3 bases not matched to a gene. As to this clone: Its antigen remains unknown.

This chain connects TRBV11-3 to TRBJ2-2; TRBD2 agrees at 8 bases. This clonotype originated in a man between 18 and 35 years old with HIV. Here the sequenced sample was unsorted PBMCs, taken 1.5 years before starting antiretroviral therapy. In DNA form, the CDR3 reads TGTGCCAGCAGCAGCGGGAGAGGCACCGGGGAGCTGTTTTTT. It specifies CASSSGRGTGELFF.